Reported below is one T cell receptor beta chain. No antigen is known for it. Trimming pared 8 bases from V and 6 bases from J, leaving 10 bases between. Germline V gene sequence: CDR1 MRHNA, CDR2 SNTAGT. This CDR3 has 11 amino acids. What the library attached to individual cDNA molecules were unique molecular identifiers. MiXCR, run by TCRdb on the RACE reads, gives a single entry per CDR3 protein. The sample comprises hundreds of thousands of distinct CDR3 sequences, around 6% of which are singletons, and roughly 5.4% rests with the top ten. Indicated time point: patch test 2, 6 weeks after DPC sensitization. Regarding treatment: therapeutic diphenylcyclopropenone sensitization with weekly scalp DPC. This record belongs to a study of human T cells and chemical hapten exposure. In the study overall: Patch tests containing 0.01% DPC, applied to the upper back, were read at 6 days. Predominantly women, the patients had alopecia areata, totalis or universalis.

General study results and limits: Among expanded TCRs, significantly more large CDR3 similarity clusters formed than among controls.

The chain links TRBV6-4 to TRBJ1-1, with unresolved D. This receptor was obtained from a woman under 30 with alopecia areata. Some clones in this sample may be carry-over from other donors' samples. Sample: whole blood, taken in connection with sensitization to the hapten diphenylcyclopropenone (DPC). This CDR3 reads CASRVGSEAFF. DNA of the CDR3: TGTGCCAGCCGCGTCGGCTCTGAAGCTTTCTTT.